The clone carrying this T cell receptor (beta chain) was counted once. These data are taken from a study of shared T cell receptors in the human thymus. CDR3 size: 16 residues. Germline trimming cut 3 bases from V and 5 bases from J; bases unmatched to any gene: 5. CDR1 is SGHAT, CDR2 FQNNGV, per germline. The data were produced by immunoSEQ multiplex PCR, yet TCRdb's version contains in-frame clones alone and is incomplete. The sample includes under 700,000 clones, 78% seen only once; the top ten take about 0.014%. These data were also reused for a study on human thymus T cells.

This sequence originates from a boy under two years old with a congenital heart defect. Sequenced material: thymocytes. This chain joins TRBV11-2 and TRBJ2-1, with 12 bases fitting TRBD2. CDR3 DNA: TGTGCCAGCAGCTTGAGACTAGCGGGAGAACACAATGAGCAGTTCTTC. Protein: CASSLRLAGEHNEQFF.